This T cell receptor beta chain appears in the sequencing data of a study of blood T cell repertoires in COVID-19. Study details: The samples span acute and convalescent COVID-19 from the United States, Italy and Spain.

Trimming removed 5 bases at V and 2 bases at J, with 12 bases between. CDR1 and CDR2 from the germline V gene are SGHNT and YENEEA. The CDR3 extends over 15 amino acids. Sequencing was performed with immunoSEQ multiplex PCR; in TCRdb, only in-frame clones are kept and a portion is missing. Among tens of thousands of clones listed, 70% to 90% were seen once. The sequencing input was peripheral blood. This clonotype was obtained from a middle-aged man with acute or convalescent COVID-19. The V and J genes are TRBV11-3 and TRBJ2-2, with D perhaps matching TRBD2 (6 bases). CDR3 protein: CASSTAGGNTGELFF. DNA for the CDR3: TGTGCCAGCAGCACCGCCGGGGGAAACACCGGGGAGCTGTTTTTT.